Here is one T cell receptor beta chain with its context. The record originates from a study of blood T cell repertoires in COVID-19. The overall study: The United States, Italy and Spain were the sources of the acute and convalescent COVID-19 samples. Sources were T cells, B-cell-depleted T cells, or PBMCs; the material itself was cDNA or gDNA.

The CDR3 sequence is 12 residues long. V gave up 10 bases and J gave up 1 base; unmatched junction bases: 3. Per the original methods: Reference gene primer amplification yielded estimated nucleated cell counts. Assay: immunoSEQ multiplex PCR; the TCRdb copy retains only in-frame clones and omits some. D and trimming come from the DNA, and the V and J calls and clone size come from that table. The table lists about 200,000 clones, around nine tenths of them singletons, with about a fifth in the top ten. The sequenced sample was peripheral blood. The TCR sequence derives from a man aged 55 to 69 with active or convalescent COVID-19. The chain is built from TRBV23-1 and TRBJ1-1; 7 bases agree with TRBD1. TRBV23-1 is given ORF status, its function remaining uncertain. CDR3 coding DNA: TGCGCCACTCGGACAGGGAACACTGAAGCTTTCTTT. Protein sequence: CATRTGNTEAFF.